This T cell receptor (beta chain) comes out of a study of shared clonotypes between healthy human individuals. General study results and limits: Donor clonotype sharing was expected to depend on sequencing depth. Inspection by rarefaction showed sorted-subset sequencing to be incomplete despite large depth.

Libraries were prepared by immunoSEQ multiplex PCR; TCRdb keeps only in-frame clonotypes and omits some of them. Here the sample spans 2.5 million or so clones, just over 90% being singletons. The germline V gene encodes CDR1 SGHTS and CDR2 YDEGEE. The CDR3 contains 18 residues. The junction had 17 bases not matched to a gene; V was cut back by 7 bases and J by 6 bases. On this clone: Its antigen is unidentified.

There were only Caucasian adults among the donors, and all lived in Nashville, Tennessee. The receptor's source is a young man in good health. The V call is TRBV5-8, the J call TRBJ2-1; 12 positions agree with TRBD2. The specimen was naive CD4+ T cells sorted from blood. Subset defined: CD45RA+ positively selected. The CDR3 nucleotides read TGTGCCAGCTTAACCGGGACACTAGCGGGGGGTTTAACCAATGAGCAGTTCTTC. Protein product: CASLTGTLAGGLTNEQFF.